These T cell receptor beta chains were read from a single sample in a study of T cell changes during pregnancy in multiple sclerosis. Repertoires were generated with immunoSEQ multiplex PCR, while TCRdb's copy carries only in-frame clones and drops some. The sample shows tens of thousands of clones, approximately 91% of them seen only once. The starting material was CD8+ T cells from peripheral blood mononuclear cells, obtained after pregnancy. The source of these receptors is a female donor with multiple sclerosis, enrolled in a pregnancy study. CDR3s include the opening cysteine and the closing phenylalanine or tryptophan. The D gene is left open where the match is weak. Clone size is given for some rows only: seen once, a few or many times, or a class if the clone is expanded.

CDR3nt: TGCGCCAGCAGCCAAGAACCTAGCGGGGGGGCCAATGAGCAGTTCTTC
CDR3aa: CASSQEPSGGANEQFF
abundance: -
d_gene: TRBD2
v_gene: TRBV5-4
j_gene: TRBJ2-1

CDR3nt: TGTGCCAGCAGTTACTCAGGGGACAGGGCTTCACCCCTCCACTTT
CDR3aa: CASSYSGDRASPLHF
abundance: -
d_gene: TRBD1
v_gene: TRBV6-6
j_gene: TRBJ1-6

CDR3nt: TGTGCCAGCAGCGACAGGGGGCTATCAACTAATGAAAAACTGTTTTTT
CDR3aa: CASSDRGLSTNEKLFF
abundance: -
d_gene: TRBD1
v_gene: TRBV28
j_gene: TRBJ1-4

CDR3nt: TGTGCCTGGAGAGGGGATATGAACACTGAAGCTTTCTTT
CDR3aa: CAWRGDMNTEAFF
abundance: -
d_gene: -
v_gene: TRBV30
j_gene: TRBJ1-1

CDR3nt: TGTGCCATCAGGGGACAGGGGGCGGACGAGCAGTACTTC
CDR3aa: CAIRGQGADEQYF
abundance: -
d_gene: TRBD1
v_gene: TRBV10-3
j_gene: TRBJ2-7

CDR3nt: TGCGCCAGCAGCCATGCCCTAGCGGGCCCCGGGGAGCTGTTTTTT
CDR3aa: CASSHALAGPGELFF
abundance: -
d_gene: TRBD2
v_gene: TRBV4-1
j_gene: TRBJ2-2

CDR3nt: TGCGCCAGCAGCCAAGGAGGGGTTACAGGGGGGACCTACGAGCAGTACTTC
CDR3aa: CASSQGGVTGGTYEQYF
abundance: -
d_gene: TRBD1
v_gene: TRBV4-1
j_gene: TRBJ2-7

CDR3nt: TGTGCCAGCAGCGTCGGGGGGCGATTGTATGAGCAGTTCTTC
CDR3aa: CASSVGGRLYEQFF
abundance: -
d_gene: -
v_gene: TRBV7-2
j_gene: TRBJ2-1

CDR3nt: TGTGCCAGCAGCTCACAGGGTTCTAGCTATGGCTACACCTTC
CDR3aa: CASSSQGSSYGYTF
abundance: -
d_gene: -
v_gene: TRBV7-2
j_gene: TRBJ1-2

CDR3nt: TGTGCCAGTAGGGTTGGGACAGGGGTGAACACCATATATTTT
CDR3aa: CASRVGTGVNTIYF
abundance: few
d_gene: TRBD1
v_gene: TRBV19
j_gene: TRBJ1-3

CDR3nt: TGCAGCGTCCGACAGGGGGCCTGGGATCAGCCCCAGCATTTT
CDR3aa: CSVRQGAWDQPQHF
abundance: -
d_gene: TRBD1
v_gene: TRBV29-1
j_gene: TRBJ1-5

CDR3nt: TGTGCCAGCAAGGGGTTCCTAGATTCACCCCTCCACTTT
CDR3aa: CASKGFLDSPLHF
abundance: -
d_gene: -
v_gene: TRBV7-2
j_gene: TRBJ1-6

CDR3nt: TGTGCCAGCAGCTTAGTTCGGAACACTGAAGCTTTCTTT
CDR3aa: CASSLVRNTEAFF
abundance: -
d_gene: -
v_gene: TRBV13
j_gene: TRBJ1-1

CDR3nt: TGCGCCAGCAGCCAAGGGTGGCTAGCGGGGGGATCCTACGAGCAGTACTTC
CDR3aa: CASSQGWLAGGSYEQYF
abundance: once
d_gene: TRBD2
v_gene: TRBV4-3
j_gene: TRBJ2-7

CDR3nt: TGTGCCTGGGAAAGAGAAGTCTATGGCTACACCTTC
CDR3aa: CAWEREVYGYTF
abundance: -
d_gene: -
v_gene: TRBV30
j_gene: TRBJ1-2

CDR3nt: TGTGCCAGCAGCGCCTGGACTAGCGGGATAGATACGCAGTATTTT
CDR3aa: CASSAWTSGIDTQYF
abundance: -
d_gene: TRBD2
v_gene: TRBV5-4
j_gene: TRBJ2-3

CDR3nt: TGTGCCAGTAGTCCCGTTCTAGCGGGAATCTACGAGCAGTACTTC
CDR3aa: CASSPVLAGIYEQYF
abundance: -
d_gene: TRBD2
v_gene: TRBV19
j_gene: TRBJ2-7

CDR3nt: TGTGCCAGCAGCTTGGGGGCAGTCTATGGCTACACCTTC
CDR3aa: CASSLGAVYGYTF
abundance: -
d_gene: -
v_gene: TRBV5-6
j_gene: TRBJ1-2

CDR3nt: TGTGCCAGCAGTGTGGGACAGGGAACCTACGAGCAGTACTTC
CDR3aa: CASSVGQGTYEQYF
abundance: -
d_gene: TRBD1
v_gene: TRBV6-1
j_gene: TRBJ2-7

CDR3nt: TGCGCCAGCAGCCCTGGGGGGGACGAAGAAGCTTTCTTT
CDR3aa: CASSPGGDEEAFF
abundance: -
d_gene: -
v_gene: TRBV4-1
j_gene: TRBJ1-1

CDR3nt: TGTGCCAGCAGCCCGTCAGGGGGACGAGAGACCCAGTACTTC
CDR3aa: CASSPSGGRETQYF
abundance: -
d_gene: TRBD1
v_gene: TRBV28
j_gene: TRBJ2-5

CDR3nt: TGTGCCAGCAGCCCGAGACAGGGACCCTACGAGCAGTACTTC
CDR3aa: CASSPRQGPYEQYF
abundance: -
d_gene: TRBD1
v_gene: TRBV7-6
j_gene: TRBJ2-7

CDR3nt: TGTGCCAGCAGCTTAAGGGAGGGGCGCCCTATGAACACTGAAGCTTTCTTT
CDR3aa: CASSLREGRPMNTEAFF
abundance: -
d_gene: -
v_gene: TRBV7-9
j_gene: TRBJ1-1

CDR3nt: TGTGCCAGCAGTGCCAACAGCTACAATGAGCAGTTCTTC
CDR3aa: CASSANSYNEQFF
abundance: -
d_gene: -
v_gene: TRBV6-5
j_gene: TRBJ2-1

CDR3nt: TGTGCCAGCAGTTTATGGCTGGGGCCCAATTCACCCCTCCACTTT
CDR3aa: CASSLWLGPNSPLHF
abundance: -
d_gene: -
v_gene: TRBV27
j_gene: TRBJ1-6

CDR3nt: TGTGCCAGCAGTGATACAGGGACCGAAGGCAATCAGCCCCAGCATTTT
CDR3aa: CASSDTGTEGNQPQHF
abundance: once
d_gene: -
v_gene: TRBV2
j_gene: TRBJ1-5

CDR3nt: TGTGCCAGCAGCCGGGACAGGGGCCCTTTGCAGTATGGCTACACCTTC
CDR3aa: CASSRDRGPLQYGYTF
abundance: few
d_gene: TRBD1
v_gene: TRBV5-4
j_gene: TRBJ1-2

CDR3nt: TGCGCCAGCCGAGCGGGGGGAAGGTACGAGCAGTACTTC
CDR3aa: CASRAGGRYEQYF
abundance: -
d_gene: TRBD2
v_gene: TRBV5-1
j_gene: TRBJ2-7

CDR3nt: TGTGCCAGCTCACTAAATAATGAGCAGTTCTTC
CDR3aa: CASSLNNEQFF
abundance: -
d_gene: -
v_gene: TRBV18
j_gene: TRBJ2-1

CDR3nt: TGCGCCAGCAGTGCACGGGAGAGCACAGATACGCAGTATTTT
CDR3aa: CASSARESTDTQYF
abundance: once
d_gene: -
v_gene: TRBV10-1
j_gene: TRBJ2-3

CDR3nt: TGTGCCAGCAGCGTAGTGACAGGGTTGAACACTGAAGCTTTCTTT
CDR3aa: CASSVVTGLNTEAFF
abundance: -
d_gene: TRBD1
v_gene: TRBV9
j_gene: TRBJ1-1

CDR3nt: TGTGCCAGCAGCTTAGTCGGACTAGCGGTATACGAGCAGTACTTC
CDR3aa: CASSLVGLAVYEQYF
abundance: once
d_gene: TRBD2
v_gene: TRBV7-6
j_gene: TRBJ2-7

CDR3nt: TGTGCCAGCAGCTACGGTGGTAATCAGCCCCAGCATTTT
CDR3aa: CASSYGGNQPQHF
abundance: -
d_gene: -
v_gene: TRBV11-2
j_gene: TRBJ1-5

CDR3nt: TGTGCCAGTAGTATACGGGATTGGGCCGGGGAGCTGTTTTTT
CDR3aa: CASSIRDWAGELFF
abundance: -
d_gene: -
v_gene: TRBV19
j_gene: TRBJ2-2

CDR3nt: TGTGCCAGCAGTGTCACAGGGTCGGATGGCTACACCTTC
CDR3aa: CASSVTGSDGYTF
abundance: -
d_gene: -
v_gene: TRBV6-1
j_gene: TRBJ1-2

CDR3nt: TGTGCCAGCAGCTTAAAAGCGGGAGGGATTACGGAGCAGTACTTC
CDR3aa: CASSLKAGGITEQYF
abundance: -
d_gene: TRBD2
v_gene: TRBV7-2
j_gene: TRBJ2-7

CDR3nt: TGTGCCAGCGGCCCCGTAGGCGGTTCCTACGAGCAGTACTTC
CDR3aa: CASGPVGGSYEQYF
abundance: -
d_gene: -
v_gene: TRBV14
j_gene: TRBJ2-7

CDR3nt: TGTGCCAGCAGCTCCAACAGGGCAAAAGAGACCCAGTACTTC
CDR3aa: CASSSNRAKETQYF
abundance: -
d_gene: -
v_gene: TRBV7-6
j_gene: TRBJ2-5

CDR3nt: TGTGCCAGCAGTGGTTTGCGGGGGACGACAGATACGCAGTATTTT
CDR3aa: CASSGLRGTTDTQYF
abundance: -
d_gene: TRBD2
v_gene: TRBV6-1
j_gene: TRBJ2-3

CDR3nt: TGTGCCAGCAGCTTATTGGGGGGAGATTATTCAGATACGCAGTATTTT
CDR3aa: CASSLLGGDYSDTQYF
abundance: -
d_gene: -
v_gene: TRBV7-8
j_gene: TRBJ2-3